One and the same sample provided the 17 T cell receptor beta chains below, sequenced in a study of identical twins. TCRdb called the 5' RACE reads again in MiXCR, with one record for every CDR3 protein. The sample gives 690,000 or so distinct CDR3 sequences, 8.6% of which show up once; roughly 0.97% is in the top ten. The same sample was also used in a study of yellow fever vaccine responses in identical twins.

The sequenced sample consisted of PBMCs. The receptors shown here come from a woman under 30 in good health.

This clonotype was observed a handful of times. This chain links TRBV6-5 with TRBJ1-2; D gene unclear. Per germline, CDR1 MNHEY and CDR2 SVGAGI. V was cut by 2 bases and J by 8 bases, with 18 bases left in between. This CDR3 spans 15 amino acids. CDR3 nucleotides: TGTGCCAGCAGTTACCTGCAAAAAACCCGGCAGGGCTACACCTTC. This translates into CASSYLQKTRQGYTF.

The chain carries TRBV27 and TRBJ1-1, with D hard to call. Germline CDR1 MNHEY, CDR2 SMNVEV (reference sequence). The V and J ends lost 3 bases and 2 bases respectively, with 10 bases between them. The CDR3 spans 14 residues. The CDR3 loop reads CASSLGNVNTEAFF. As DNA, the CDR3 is TGTGCCAGCAGTTTGGGGAACGTTAACACTGAAGCTTTCTTT.

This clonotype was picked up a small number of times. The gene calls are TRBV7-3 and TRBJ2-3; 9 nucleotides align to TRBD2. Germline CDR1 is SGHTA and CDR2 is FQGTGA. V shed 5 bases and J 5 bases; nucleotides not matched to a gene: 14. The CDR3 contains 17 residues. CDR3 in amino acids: CASSLKGGGARVDTQYF. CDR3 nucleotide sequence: TGTGCCAGCAGCCTAAAGGGCGGGGGGGCACGAGTAGATACGCAGTATTTT.

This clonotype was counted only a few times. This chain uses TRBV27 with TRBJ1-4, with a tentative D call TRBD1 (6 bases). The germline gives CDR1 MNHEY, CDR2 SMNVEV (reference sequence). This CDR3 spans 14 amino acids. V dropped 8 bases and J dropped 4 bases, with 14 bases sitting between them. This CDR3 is CASGVGGGNEKLFF. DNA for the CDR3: TGTGCCAGCGGGGTTGGGGGCGGTAATGAAAAACTGTTTTTT.

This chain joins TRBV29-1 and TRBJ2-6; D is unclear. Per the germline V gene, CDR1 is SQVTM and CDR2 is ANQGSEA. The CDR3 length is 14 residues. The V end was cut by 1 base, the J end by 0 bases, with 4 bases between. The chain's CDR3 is CSVEGPSGANVLTF. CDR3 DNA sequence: TGCAGCGTTGAAGGGCCCTCTGGGGCCAACGTCCTGACTTTC.

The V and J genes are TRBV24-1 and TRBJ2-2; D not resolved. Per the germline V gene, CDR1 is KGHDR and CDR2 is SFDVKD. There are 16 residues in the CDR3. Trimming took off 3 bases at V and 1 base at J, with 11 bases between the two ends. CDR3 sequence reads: CATSDIASLNTGELFF. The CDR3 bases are TGTGCCACCAGTGATATCGCGTCCTTGAACACCGGGGAGCTGTTTTTT.

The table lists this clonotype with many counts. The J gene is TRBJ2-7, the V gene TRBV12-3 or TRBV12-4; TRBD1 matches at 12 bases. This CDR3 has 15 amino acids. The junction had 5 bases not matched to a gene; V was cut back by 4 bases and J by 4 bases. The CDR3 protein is CASSSRDRGPYEQYF. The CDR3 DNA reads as TGTGCCAGCAGTTCTCGGGACAGGGGGCCTTACGAGCAGTACTTC.

CDR3 sequence: CSVDGRPHETQYF. DNA for the CDR3: TGCAGCGTTGATGGACGGCCCCACGAGACCCAGTACTTC. The genes are TRBV29-1 and TRBJ2-5; D is unresolved. V was trimmed by 3 bases and J by 5 bases, leaving 13 bases between them. The CDR3 sequence is 13 residues long. Germline V gene sequence: CDR1 SQVTM, CDR2 ANQGSEA.

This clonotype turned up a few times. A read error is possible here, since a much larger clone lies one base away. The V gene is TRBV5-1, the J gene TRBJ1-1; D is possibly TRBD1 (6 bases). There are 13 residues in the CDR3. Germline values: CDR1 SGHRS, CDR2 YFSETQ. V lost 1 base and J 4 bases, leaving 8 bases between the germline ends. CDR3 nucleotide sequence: TGCGCCAGCAGCTTGACAGGGATCACTGAAGCTTTCTTT. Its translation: CASSLTGITEAFF.

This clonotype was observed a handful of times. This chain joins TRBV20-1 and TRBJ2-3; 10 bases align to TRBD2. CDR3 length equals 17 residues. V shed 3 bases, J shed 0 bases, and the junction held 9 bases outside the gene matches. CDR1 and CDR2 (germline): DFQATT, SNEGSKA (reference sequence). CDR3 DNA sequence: TGCAGTGCTAGTGTTCTAGCGGGGGCTACTAGCACAGATACGCAGTATTTT. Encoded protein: CSASVLAGATSTDTQYF.

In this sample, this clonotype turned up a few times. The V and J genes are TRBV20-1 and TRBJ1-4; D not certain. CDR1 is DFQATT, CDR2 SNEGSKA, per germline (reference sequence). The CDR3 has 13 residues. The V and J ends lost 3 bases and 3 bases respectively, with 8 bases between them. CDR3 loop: CSASSRANEKLFF. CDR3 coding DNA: TGCAGTGCTAGTTCCCGGGCTAATGAAAAACTGTTTTTT.

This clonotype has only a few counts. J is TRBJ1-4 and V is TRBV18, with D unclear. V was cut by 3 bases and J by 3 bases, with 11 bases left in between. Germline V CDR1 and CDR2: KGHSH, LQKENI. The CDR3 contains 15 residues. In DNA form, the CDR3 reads TGTGCCAGCTCACCGTTACAGTATCCTAATGAAAAACTGTTTTTT. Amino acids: CASSPLQYPNEKLFF.

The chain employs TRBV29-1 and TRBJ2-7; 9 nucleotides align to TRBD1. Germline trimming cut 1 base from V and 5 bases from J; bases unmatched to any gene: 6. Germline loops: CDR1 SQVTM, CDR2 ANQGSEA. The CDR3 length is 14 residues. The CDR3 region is CSVEGGDRANEQYF. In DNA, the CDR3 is TGCAGCGTTGAAGGCGGGGACAGGGCGAACGAGCAGTACTTC.

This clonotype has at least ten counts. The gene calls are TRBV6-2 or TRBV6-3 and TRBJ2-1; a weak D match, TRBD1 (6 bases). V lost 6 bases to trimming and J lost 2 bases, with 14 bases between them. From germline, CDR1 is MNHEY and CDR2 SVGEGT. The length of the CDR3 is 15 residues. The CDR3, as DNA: TGTGCCAGCAGACCCACCGACAGGCCCTACAATGAGCAGTTCTTC. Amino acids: CASRPTDRPYNEQFF.

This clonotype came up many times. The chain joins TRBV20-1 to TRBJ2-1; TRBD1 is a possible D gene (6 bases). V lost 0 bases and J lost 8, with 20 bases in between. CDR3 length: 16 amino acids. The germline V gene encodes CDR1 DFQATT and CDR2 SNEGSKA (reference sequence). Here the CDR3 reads CSARDPRGQRWHEQFF. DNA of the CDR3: TGCAGTGCTAGAGATCCGAGGGGACAACGTTGGCATGAGCAGTTCTTC.

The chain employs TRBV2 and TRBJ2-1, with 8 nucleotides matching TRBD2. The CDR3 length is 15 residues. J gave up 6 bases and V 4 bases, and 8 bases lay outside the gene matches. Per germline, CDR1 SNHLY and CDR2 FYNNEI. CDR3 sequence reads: CASSGSAGGINEQFF. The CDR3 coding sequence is TGTGCCAGCAGTGGTAGTGCGGGGGGCATCAATGAGCAGTTCTTC.

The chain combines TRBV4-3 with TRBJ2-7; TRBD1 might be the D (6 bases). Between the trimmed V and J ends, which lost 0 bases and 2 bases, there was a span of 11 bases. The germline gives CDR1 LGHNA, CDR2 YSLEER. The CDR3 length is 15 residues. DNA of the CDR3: TGCGCCAGCAGCCAAGATACAGGGTCCCCCTACGAGCAGTACTTC. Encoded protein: CASSQDTGSPYEQYF.